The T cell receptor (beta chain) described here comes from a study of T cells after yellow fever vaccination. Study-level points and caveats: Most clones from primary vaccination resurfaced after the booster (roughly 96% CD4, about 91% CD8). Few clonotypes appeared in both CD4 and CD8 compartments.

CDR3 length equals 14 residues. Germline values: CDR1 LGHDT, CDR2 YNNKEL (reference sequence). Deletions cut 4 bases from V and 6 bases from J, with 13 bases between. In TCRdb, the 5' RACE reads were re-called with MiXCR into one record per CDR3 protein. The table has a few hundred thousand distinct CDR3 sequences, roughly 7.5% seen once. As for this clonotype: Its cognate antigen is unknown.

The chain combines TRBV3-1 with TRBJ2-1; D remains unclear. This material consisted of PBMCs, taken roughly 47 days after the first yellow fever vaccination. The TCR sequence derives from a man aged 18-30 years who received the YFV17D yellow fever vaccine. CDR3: CASSPRTLLNEQFF. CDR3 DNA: TGTGCCAGCAGCCCCCGGACCCTTCTCAATGAGCAGTTCTTC.